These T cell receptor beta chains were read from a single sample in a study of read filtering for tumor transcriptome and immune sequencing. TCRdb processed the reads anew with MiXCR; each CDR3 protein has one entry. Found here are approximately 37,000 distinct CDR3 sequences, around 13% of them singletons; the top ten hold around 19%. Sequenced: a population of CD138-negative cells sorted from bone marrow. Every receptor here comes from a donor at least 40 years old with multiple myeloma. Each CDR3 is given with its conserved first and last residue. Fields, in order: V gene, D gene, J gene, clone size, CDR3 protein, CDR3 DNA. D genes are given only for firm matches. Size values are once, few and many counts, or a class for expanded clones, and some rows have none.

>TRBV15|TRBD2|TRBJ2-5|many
CATSRRAGVYQETQYF
TGTGCCACCAGCAGGCGAGCGGGAGTGTACCAAGAGACCCAGTACTTC
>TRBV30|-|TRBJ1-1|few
CAWNQVSEAFF
TGTGCCTGGAATCAAGTCTCTGAAGCTTTCTTT
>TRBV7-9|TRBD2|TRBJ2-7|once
CASSLATSGAYEQYF
TGTGCCAGCAGCTTAGCGACTAGCGGGGCCTACGAGCAGTACTTC
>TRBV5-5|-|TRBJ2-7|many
CASGRGIYEQYF
TGTGCCAGCGGACGAGGGATTTACGAGCAGTACTTC
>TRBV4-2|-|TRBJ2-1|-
CASSLRVSENEQFF
TGCGCCAGCAGCCTCAGGGTTTCGGAGAATGAGCAGTTCTTC
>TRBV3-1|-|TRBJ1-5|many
CASSQDGGGNNQPQHF
TGTGCCAGCAGCCAAGACGGGGGTGGGAACAATCAGCCCCAGCATTTT
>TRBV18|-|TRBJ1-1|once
CASPQTENTEAFF
TGTGCCAGCCCACAAACGGAGAACACTGAAGCTTTCTTT
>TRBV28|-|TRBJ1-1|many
CASRLRRTGTEAFF
TGTGCCAGCAGATTACGACGGACCGGCACTGAAGCTTTCTTT
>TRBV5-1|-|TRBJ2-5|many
CASSNRGDGSQETQYF
TGCGCCAGCAGCAATCGAGGGGACGGGAGCCAAGAGACCCAGTACTTC
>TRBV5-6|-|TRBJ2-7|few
CASSAYTTLPYEQYF
TGTGCCAGCAGCGCCTACACTACCCTTCCCTACGAGCAGTACTTC
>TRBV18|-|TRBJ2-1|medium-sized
CASSRFPQGFNNEQFF
TGTGCCAGCTCACGATTTCCACAGGGTTTCAACAATGAGCAGTTCTTC
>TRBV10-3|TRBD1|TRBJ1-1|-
CAISETGGDTEAFF
TGTGCCATCAGTGAGACAGGGGGGGACACTGAAGCTTTCTTT
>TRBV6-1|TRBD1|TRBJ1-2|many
CASRDRQGGYGYTF
TGTGCCAGCAGGGACAGACAGGGAGGCTATGGCTACACCTTC
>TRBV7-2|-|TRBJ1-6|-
CASSLDGQFSPLHF
TGTGCCAGCAGCTTAGATGGACAATTTTCACCCCTCCACTTT
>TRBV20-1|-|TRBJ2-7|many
CSVEGPYVEQYF
TGCAGTGTTGAGGGACCTTACGTGGAGCAGTACTTC
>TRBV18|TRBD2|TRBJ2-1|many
CASSAPASGGLEQFF
TGTGCCAGCTCCGCACCGGCTAGCGGGGGGCTTGAGCAGTTCTTC
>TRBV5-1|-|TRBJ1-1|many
CASSHEGSNTEAFF
TGCGCCAGCAGCCACGAAGGGTCGAACACTGAAGCTTTCTTT